This T cell receptor beta chain was documented in a study of blood T cells in healthy people across ages. CDR1 is MNHNS and CDR2 is SASEGT in the germline V gene. V lost 6 bases, J lost 9 bases, and 18 bases lay in between. The CDR3 extends over 14 amino acids. A second PCR of 7 to 11 cycles used a sample-barcoded 5' primer and a J-beta primer mix. Using its own MiXCR run on the 5' RACE reads, TCRdb lists one record per CDR3 protein. Of about 1,800,000 distinct CDR3 sequences listed, about 30% are singletons. Sequencing used blood. V is TRBV6-1 and J is TRBJ1-5, with D uncertain. This sequence originates from a woman aged 30 to 39 in good health. CDR3 residues: CASSTPPWDRPQHF. The CDR3 nucleotides are TGTGCCAGCAGCACACCTCCGTGGGATCGGCCCCAGCATTTT.